The T cell receptor (beta chain) described here comes from a study of vaccination and CD4 T cells after COVID-19. The overall study: Post-vaccine specimens were obtained a median roughly 70 days after dose two (range 14 to 241). Study results and limitations: Spike mono-reactivity held for 304 of 307 vaccine-specific clones in convalescent patients. Relatively few convalescent patients were studied; early post-infection timepoints were not included.

This clonotype has just a few counts. Its antigen is currently unknown. Cultured CD4+ T-cell DNA underwent Oncomine TCR Beta short-read sequencing. MiXCR was run by TCRdb on the PCR reads, yielding one entry per CDR3 protein. This repertoire shows fewer than 15,000 distinct CDR3 sequences, about 33% found once; its top ten account for 15% to 20%. The CDR3 runs 16 residues. The V gene's germline CDR1 is SGHTA and CDR2 FQGNSA. J was trimmed by 2 bases and V by 5 bases; bases with no gene match: 8. Treatment noted: approximately 11-day PBMC culture with coronavirus spike peptide pools or control peptides (ViraFEST assay).

The chain employs TRBV7-2 and TRBJ2-3, with 9 positions matching TRBD2. This clonotype was obtained from a human donor with COVID-19. Input material: cultured CD4+ T cells from blood. The CDR3, as DNA: TGTGCCAGCAGCCCCCGAGCGGGGGGAAACACAGATACGCAGTATTTT. It is translated as CASSPRAGGNTDTQYF.